The clone carrying this T cell receptor beta chain was recorded many times. A unique molecular identifier was attached to every TCR cDNA molecule. Via MiXCR, TCRdb re-called the 5' RACE reads, giving one row per CDR3 protein. The table includes some 41,000 distinct CDR3 sequences, under 7.5% detected once. V lost 5 bases and J 7 bases, leaving 12 bases between the germline ends. Germline loops: CDR1 SGHVS, CDR2 FQNEAQ. The CDR3 length is 13 residues. The data were obtained in a study of spatial heterogeneity in lung cancer. As for time point: sample taken at primary tumor resection. Samples were donated by 72 untreated early-stage non-small cell lung cancer patients. Unsorted whole RNA of tumor, nontumor lung or frozen PBMC was sequenced.

The chain recombines TRBV7-8 with TRBJ1-5, with D possibly TRBD1 on 5 matching bases. The sequence was obtained from a female donor with early-stage non-small cell lung cancer. The sample here was PBMCs, taken at surgery. CDR3 DNA: TGTGCCAGCAGCGACAGCTCGTGGCAGCCCCAGCATTTT. This translates into CASSDSSWQPQHF.